Each of the 5 T cell receptor beta chains below was sequenced from the same sample in a study of cytomegalovirus exposure and HLA in healthy donors. Primers: 60 Vbeta forward and 13 Jbeta reverse. The table came from immunoSEQ multiplex PCR; TCRdb's copy has only in-frame clones and leaves some out. The sample records roughly 160,000 clones, roughly four fifths being singletons. The sequenced sample was PBMCs. The receptors shown here come from a male donor in good health and CMV-seropositive.

The sample holds one count of this clone. The rearrangement joins TRBV5-1 to TRBJ1-5, with D possibly TRBD1 on 5 matching bases. The CDR3 runs 14 residues. CDR1 is SGHRS and CDR2 is YFSETQ in the germline V gene. Between the trimmed V and J ends, which lost 1 base and 4 bases, there was a span of 9 bases. This CDR3 is CASSLWGGNQPQHF. The CDR3 bases are TGCGCCAGCAGCTTGTGGGGGGGGAATCAGCCCCAGCATTTT.

The chain links TRBV6-1 to TRBJ1-1; D remains unclear. The V end lost 5 bases, the J end lost 7 bases, and 11 bases lay between the germline ends. CDR1 is MNHNS, CDR2 SASEGT, per germline. The CDR3 totals 12 residues. The CDR3 protein is CASSPDIHEAFF. The CDR3 coding sequence is TGTGCCAGCAGTCCCGACATCCATGAAGCTTTCTTT.

The rearrangement links TRBV5-6 to TRBJ1-4; D might be TRBD1 (5 bases). This CDR3 has 13 residues. V lost 4 bases and J 10 bases, leaving 14 bases between the germline ends. CDR1 and CDR2 (germline): SGHDT, YYEEEE. For the CDR3, the DNA is TGTGCCAGCAGCCATTCGACAAGGGGAAAACTGTTTTTT. This encodes CASSHSTRGKLFF. Full variable domain (remainder filled in from reference TRBV5-6 and TRBJ1-4): DAGVTQSPTHLIKTRGQQVTLRCSPKSGHDTVSWYQQALGQGPQFIFQYYEEEERQRGNFPDRFSGHQFPNYSSELNVNALLLGDSALYLCASSHSTRGKLFFGSGTQLSVL.

The V and J genes are TRBV5-1 and TRBJ1-5, with no clear D. The CDR3 covers 16 residues. The germline V gene has CDR1 SGHRS and CDR2 YFSETQ. V was pared by 0 bases and J by 0 bases, with 10 bases between. The CDR3 spells CASSLGGPDSNQPQHF. The CDR3 DNA follows: TGCGCCAGCAGCTTGGGAGGTCCGGATAGCAATCAGCCCCAGCATTTT.

V and J are TRBV4-3 and TRBJ1-2, with 8 positions matching TRBD1. CDR1 is LGHNA, CDR2 YSLEER, per germline. The CDR3 length is 14 residues. The J segment lost 4 bases and the V segment lost 5 bases, leaving 6 bases of the junction unmatched. CDR3: CASSVTGGSYGYTF. CDR3 in DNA: TGCGCCAGCAGCGTCACAGGGGGAAGCTATGGCTACACCTTC.